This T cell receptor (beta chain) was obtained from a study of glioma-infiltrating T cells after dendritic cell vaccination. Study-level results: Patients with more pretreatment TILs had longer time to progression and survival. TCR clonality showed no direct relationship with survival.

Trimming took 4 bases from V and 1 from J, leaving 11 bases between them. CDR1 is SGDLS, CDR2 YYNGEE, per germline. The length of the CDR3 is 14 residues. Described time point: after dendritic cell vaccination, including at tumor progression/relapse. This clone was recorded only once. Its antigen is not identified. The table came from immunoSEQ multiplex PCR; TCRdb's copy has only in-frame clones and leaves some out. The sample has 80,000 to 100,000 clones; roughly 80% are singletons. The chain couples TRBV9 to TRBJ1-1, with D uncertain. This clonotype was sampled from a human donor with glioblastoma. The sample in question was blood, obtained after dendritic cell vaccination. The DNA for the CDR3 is TGTGCCAGCAGCACGGCTACAGCGAACACTGAAGCTTTCTTT. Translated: CASSTATANTEAFF.